Below, 20 T cell receptor beta chains from the same sample are listed, as sequenced in a study of T cell responses to AZD1222 COVID-19 vaccine. Using immunoSEQ multiplex PCR, the repertoire was profiled, and TCRdb retains in-frame clones only, with some absent. The table lists 84,000 or so clones, 90% to 95% of them singletons. This material consisted of peripheral blood, taken on day 0 of MenACWY control vaccination. These receptors were obtained from an adult in good health.

V usage is TRBV7-2 and J usage is TRBJ2-3; no definite D call. Per germline, CDR1 SGHTA and CDR2 FQGNSA. V was trimmed by 3 bases and J by 4 bases, leaving 8 bases between them. The CDR3 runs 13 residues. The CDR3 is CASSLAQADTQYF. The CDR3 nucleotides are TGTGCCAGCAGCTTGGCTCAGGCAGATACGCAGTATTTT.

The chain links TRBV5-1 to TRBJ2-2; weak D call: TRBD1 (6 bases). Germline V CDR1 and CDR2: SGHRS, YFSETQ. V was pared by 3 bases and J by 5 bases, with 20 bases between. CDR3 length equals 17 residues. The CDR3 loop is CASSSTNTGITTGELFF. In DNA, the CDR3 is TGCGCCAGCAGCTCCACGAATACAGGGATTACGACCGGGGAGCTGTTTTTT. The full variable domain, in which reference TRBV5-1 and TRBJ2-2 provide the parts outside the CDR3, is KAGVTQTPRYLIKTRGQQVTLSCSPISGHRSVSWYQQTPGQGLQFLFEYFSETQRNKGNFPGRFSGRQFSNSRSEMNVSTLELGDSALYLCASSSTNTGITTGELFFGEGSRLTVL.

The chain has TRBV15 and TRBJ1-5, with D perhaps matching TRBD1 (5 bases). The CDR3 sequence is 15 residues long. CDR1 is LNHNV, CDR2 YYDKDF, per germline (reference sequence). Trimming stripped 6 bases from V and 4 bases from J, with 16 bases between. The CDR3 DNA is TGTGCCACCAGTCCGGGACTTAATTCAAATCAGCCCCAGCATTTT. It is translated as CATSPGLNSNQPQHF.

V and J are TRBV29-1 and TRBJ2-7, with D possibly matching TRBD2 (5 bases). V lost 7 bases and J 0 bases, leaving 13 bases between the germline ends. The CDR3 loop spans 13 amino acids. The germline gives CDR1 SQVTM, CDR2 ANQGSEA. CDR3 in DNA: TGCAGCGCCACCCCAGGAGGCTCCTACGAGCAGTACTTC. Translating gives CSATPGGSYEQYF.

V gene TRBV14 combines with J gene TRBJ2-5, with 7 bases that match TRBD2. The length of the CDR3 is 16 residues. J gave up 5 bases and V 0 bases, and 9 bases lay outside the gene matches. Per the germline V gene, CDR1 is SGHDN and CDR2 is FVKESK. CDR3 DNA sequence: TGTGCCAGCAGCCAAGACTGGACCAGGGAGGGGGAGACCCAGTACTTC. Its translation is CASSQDWTREGETQYF.

This clone came up once. The genes are TRBV27 and TRBJ1-4; no clear D gene. The V end lost 3 bases, the J end lost 4 bases, and 9 bases lay between the germline ends. This CDR3 spans 14 amino acids. Germline V CDR1 and CDR2: MNHEY, SMNVEV (reference sequence). The CDR3 DNA sequence: TGTGCCAGCAGTTTCAGGACGGGTAATGAAAAACTGTTTTTT. Translated: CASSFRTGNEKLFF.

The chain employs TRBV5-6 and TRBJ2-7, with D hard to call. This CDR3 has 16 amino acids. Trimming cost V 4 bases and J 9 bases, with 26 bases left between them. Germline loops: CDR1 SGHDT, CDR2 YYEEEE. Here the CDR3 DNA reads TGTGCCAGCAGCCCCCTTTTTGCGACCTTTGATAAGGTGCAGTACTTC. This translates into CASSPLFATFDKVQYF.

The sample holds a few counts of this clone. The chain couples TRBV5-1 to TRBJ1-2; 7 bases match TRBD1. The CDR3 spans 15 residues. V shed 1 base, J shed 4 bases, and the junction held 7 bases outside the gene matches. Germline CDR1 is SGHRS and CDR2 is YFSETQ. The CDR3 DNA sequence: TGCGCCAGCAGCTTGTGGCAGGGGGTCTCCTATGGCTACACCTTC. Translating gives CASSLWQGVSYGYTF.

The rearrangement uses TRBV2 and TRBJ2-1; 14 nucleotides match TRBD2. The CDR3 has 16 residues. Germline V CDR1 and CDR2: SNHLY, FYNNEI. V lost 9 bases and J lost 6; bases outside the gene matches: 10. CDR3 nucleotide sequence: TGTGCCAGTACGAAAACCGGGACTAGCGGGAGCAATGAGCAGTTCTTC. Its translation is CASTKTGTSGSNEQFF.

The count of this clone is one. The V and J genes are TRBV10-1 and TRBJ1-2, with TRBD1 as a possible D gene (5 bases). CDR3 length equals 19 residues. Germline CDR1 reads WNHNN; CDR2 reads SYGVQD (reference sequence). V lost 0 bases, J lost 1 base, and 21 bases lay in between. The CDR3 nucleotides are TGCGCCAGCAGTGAGTCGAGGAATCATCGGGACGACTTTAACTATGGCTACACCTTC. Protein sequence: CASSESRNHRDDFNYGYTF.

The chain recombines TRBV11-1 with TRBJ2-7; no firm D call. Germline lookup yields CDR1 SGHAT and CDR2 FQDESV (reference sequence). Trimming shortened V by 5 bases and J by 2 bases, and 13 bases separated the two germline ends. This CDR3 spans 14 amino acids. CDR3 sequence: CASSRTVRTYEQYF. The CDR3 DNA reads as TGTGCCAGCAGCAGAACGGTCCGGACCTACGAGCAGTACTTC.

The chain uses TRBV6-6 and TRBJ2-3, with 8 bases lining up with TRBD2. Germline V gene sequence: CDR1 MNHNY, CDR2 SVGAGI (reference sequence). The length of the CDR3 is 15 residues. Germline trimming cut 1 base from V and 8 bases from J; bases unmatched to any gene: 8. The CDR3 sequence is CASSYWGRSGGTQYF. The CDR3 region has the DNA TGTGCCAGCAGTTACTGGGGTAGAAGCGGGGGTACGCAGTATTTT.

This chain links TRBV19 with TRBJ2-7; D is perhaps TRBD2 (5 bases). Germline V lookup: CDR1 LNHDA, CDR2 SQIVND (reference sequence). Trimming left V 3 bases short and J 7 bases short, with 13 bases between. The CDR3 is 13 residues long. The DNA for the CDR3 is TGTGCCAGTAGTATGTATGGAGGCAGGGAGCAGTACTTC. Translating it yields CASSMYGGREQYF.

V is TRBV28 and J is TRBJ1-2; 9 positions agree with TRBD1. Germline assignment: CDR1 MDHEN and CDR2 SYDVKM. Trimming removed 4 bases from V and 8 bases from J; junction bases left unmatched: 5. This CDR3 is 13 amino acids long. CDR3 region: CASSSGQGPGYTF. As DNA, the CDR3 is TGTGCCAGCAGTTCGGGACAGGGACCAGGCTACACCTTC.

A few counts support this clone. The V and J genes are TRBV4-2 and TRBJ1-5; D gene unclear. The V end lost 0 bases, the J end lost 6 bases, and 12 bases lay between the germline ends. The CDR3 is 15 amino acids. CDR1 LGHNA and CDR2 YNFKEQ come from the germline V gene. In DNA form, the CDR3 reads TGTGCCAGCAGCCAAGACCAGCAGTCGCTTCAGCCCCAGCATTTT. As protein: CASSQDQQSLQPQHF.

The V call is TRBV5-1, the J call TRBJ2-2; D gene unclear. This CDR3 has 14 residues. Per the germline V gene, CDR1 is SGHRS and CDR2 is YFSETQ. Trimming removed 1 base from V and 9 bases from J, with 13 bases in between. CDR3 sequence: CASSLSPTARELFF. The CDR3 DNA is TGCGCCAGCAGCTTGTCCCCAACCGCCCGGGAGCTGTTTTTT.

V usage is TRBV2 and J usage is TRBJ1-1; D call uncertain. This CDR3 spans 14 amino acids. CDR1 and CDR2 (germline): SNHLY, FYNNEI. V lost 5 bases, J lost 2 bases, and 12 bases lay in between. For the CDR3, the DNA is TGTGCCAGCAGTCTACGGGAGACCAACACTGAAGCTTTCTTT. Amino acid sequence: CASSLRETNTEAFF. Complete variable domain (other parts from reference TRBV2 and TRBJ1-1): EPEVTQTPSHQVTQMGQEVILRCVPISNHLYFYWYRQILGQKVEFLVSFYNNEISEKSEIFDDQFSVERPDGSNFTLKIRSTKLEDSAMYFCASSLRETNTEAFFGQGTRLTVV.

V usage is TRBV5-1 and J usage is TRBJ2-5; D is unclear. The CDR3 covers 13 residues. Germline CDR1 is SGHRS and CDR2 is YFSETQ. Trimming took off 3 bases at V and 1 base at J, with 7 bases between the two ends. CDR3 protein: CASSSPSQETQYF. In nucleotides, the CDR3 is TGCGCCAGCAGCTCGCCATCCCAAGAGACCCAGTACTTC.

V gene TRBV6-5 combines with J gene TRBJ2-7, with D possibly being TRBD1 (6 bases). Between the trimmed V and J ends, which lost 6 bases and 0 bases, there was a span of 15 bases. The germline V gene has CDR1 MNHEY and CDR2 SVGAGI. This CDR3 region has 15 residues. The CDR3 DNA reads TGTGCCAGCAGCGATCAGGGGCCCTACTCCTACGAGCAGTACTTC. This encodes CASSDQGPYSYEQYF.

This sequence joins TRBV29-1 and TRBJ1-4; D perhaps matches TRBD1 (6 bases). The CDR3 totals 14 residues. V was pared by 6 bases and J by 3 bases, with 14 bases between. Germline V gene sequence: CDR1 SQVTM, CDR2 ANQGSEA. The CDR3 spells CSVRRGWANEKLFF. The CDR3 DNA sequence: TGCAGCGTCCGAAGGGGGTGGGCTAATGAAAAACTGTTTTTT.